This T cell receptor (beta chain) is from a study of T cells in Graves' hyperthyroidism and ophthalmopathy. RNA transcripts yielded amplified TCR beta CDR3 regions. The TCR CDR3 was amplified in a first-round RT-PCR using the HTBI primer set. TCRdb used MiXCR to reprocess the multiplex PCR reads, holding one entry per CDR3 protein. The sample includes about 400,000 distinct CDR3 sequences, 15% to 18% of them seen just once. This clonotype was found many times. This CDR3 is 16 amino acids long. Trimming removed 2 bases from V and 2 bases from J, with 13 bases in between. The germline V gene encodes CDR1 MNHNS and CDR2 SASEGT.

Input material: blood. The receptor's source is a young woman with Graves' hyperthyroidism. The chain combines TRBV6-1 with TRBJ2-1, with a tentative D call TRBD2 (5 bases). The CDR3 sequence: CASSEPRGLTYNEQFF. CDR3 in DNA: TGTGCCAGCAGTGAACCACGGGGTTTGACCTACAATGAGCAGTTCTTC.